A selection of T cell receptor beta chains follows, all from one sample in a study of CD8+CD57+ T cells in acquired aplastic anemia. In TCRdb, the reads were re-called with MiXCR into one record per CDR3 protein. The repertoire has 150,000 to 170,000 distinct CDR3 sequences, roughly 54% of them found once; the top ten carry approximately 12%. The source material was sorted CD4+, CD8+, or CD8+CD57+ T cells (not recorded which) from PBMCs. The receptors stem from a human donor with aplastic anemia. Both conserved end residues are part of each CDR3.

CDR3 protein: CATSDFGTNQPQHF
J gene: TRBJ1-5
V gene: TRBV24-1

CDR3 protein: CASSLRDRGDLSYEQYF
J gene: TRBJ2-7
V gene: TRBV7-8

CDR3 protein: CAISESMRNTQYF
J gene: TRBJ2-3
V gene: TRBV10-3

CDR3 protein: CATDLTGGNEQFF
J gene: TRBJ2-1
V gene: TRBV19

CDR3 protein: CAIGAARDSGLPLHF
J gene: TRBJ1-6
V gene: TRBV10-3

CDR3 protein: CASSTRAGQPQHF
J gene: TRBJ1-5
V gene: TRBV5-6

CDR3 protein: CASSLSRGQTEAFF
J gene: TRBJ1-1
V gene: TRBV27

CDR3 protein: CASSLGNREGADTQYF
J gene: TRBJ2-3
V gene: TRBV5-1

CDR3 protein: CASSKTSGSRYF
J gene: TRBJ2-7
V gene: TRBV2

CDR3 protein: CARRGTPHRETQYF
J gene: TRBJ2-5
V gene: TRBV2

CDR3 protein: CASSLRTSGHNEQFF
J gene: TRBJ2-1
V gene: TRBV19

CDR3 protein: CATSDPSGHEKLFF
J gene: TRBJ1-4
V gene: TRBV24-1

CDR3 protein: CAISEPRGVGQETQYF
J gene: TRBJ2-5
V gene: TRBV10-3

CDR3 protein: CASSQAGGRTDTQYF
J gene: TRBJ2-3
V gene: TRBV2

CDR3 protein: CATSRDLNRDQPQHF
J gene: TRBJ1-5
V gene: TRBV15

CDR3 protein: CATSRDRAPLNTEAFF
J gene: TRBJ1-1
V gene: TRBV15

CDR3 protein: CAISEMESGANTGELFF
J gene: TRBJ2-2
V gene: TRBV10-3

CDR3 protein: CATSGPSGGPNNEQFF
J gene: TRBJ2-1
V gene: TRBV15

CDR3 protein: CSARADSGAFF
J gene: TRBJ1-1
V gene: TRBV20-1

CDR3 protein: CASRGPNGEQYF
J gene: -
V gene: TRBV10-3

CDR3 protein: CAAGDQPQHF
J gene: TRBJ1-5
V gene: TRBV24-1

CDR3 protein: CASRGRGIYNSPLHF
J gene: TRBJ1-6
V gene: TRBV2

CDR3 protein: CSVEGGRRSEYQETQYF
J gene: TRBJ2-5
V gene: TRBV29-1

CDR3 protein: CATSTGESQPQHF
J gene: TRBJ1-5
V gene: TRBV15

CDR3 protein: CASSQEGSSHQAFF
J gene: TRBJ1-1
V gene: TRBV4-1

CDR3 protein: CASSKPDGETQYF
J gene: TRBJ2-5
V gene: TRBV19

CDR3 protein: CASRISNTDTQYF
J gene: TRBJ2-3
V gene: TRBV7-6

CDR3 protein: CASKTTSEKLFF
J gene: TRBJ1-4
V gene: TRBV2

CDR3 protein: CDSSWWTGESSPLHF
J gene: TRBJ1-6
V gene: TRBV7-3

CDR3 protein: CASSDNRGALYEQYF
J gene: TRBJ2-7
V gene: TRBV6-1

CDR3 protein: CSAMEQENQPQHF
J gene: TRBJ1-5
V gene: TRBV20-1

CDR3 protein: CASSPRPQETQYF
J gene: TRBJ2-5
V gene: TRBV7-2

CDR3 protein: CASSAGQQANYGYTF
J gene: TRBJ1-2
V gene: TRBV2

CDR3 protein: CASSLFQGNTIYF
J gene: TRBJ1-3
V gene: TRBV7-3

CDR3 protein: CASRRRDSAYEQYF
J gene: TRBJ2-7
V gene: TRBV6-2/TRBV6-3

CDR3 protein: CATSDGGNTGELFF
J gene: TRBJ2-2
V gene: TRBV24-1

CDR3 protein: CASSVAGYNEQFF
J gene: TRBJ2-1
V gene: TRBV6-2/TRBV6-3

CDR3 protein: CASSSAAGKKAFF
J gene: TRBJ1-1
V gene: TRBV27

CDR3 protein: CASGATWNTEAFF
J gene: TRBJ1-1
V gene: TRBV10-3

CDR3 protein: CASRDRNTGELFF
J gene: TRBJ2-2
V gene: TRBV10-2

CDR3 protein: CASSEIRNNQPQHF
J gene: TRBJ1-5
V gene: TRBV2